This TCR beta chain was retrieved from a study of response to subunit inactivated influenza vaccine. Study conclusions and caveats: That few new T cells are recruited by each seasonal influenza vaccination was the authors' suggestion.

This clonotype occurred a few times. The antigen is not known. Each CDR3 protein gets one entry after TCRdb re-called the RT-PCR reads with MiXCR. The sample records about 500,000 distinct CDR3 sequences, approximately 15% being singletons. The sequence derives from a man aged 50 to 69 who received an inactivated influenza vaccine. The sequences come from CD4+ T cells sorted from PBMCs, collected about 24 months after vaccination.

The CDR3 is CASSPQGIGANVLTF. The CDR3 DNA sequence: TGTGCCAGCAGCCCACAGGGGATTGGGGCCAACGTCCTGACTTTC. This chain joins TRBV3-1 and TRBJ2-6, with 7 nucleotides matching TRBD1. CDR1 is LGHDT, CDR2 YNNKEL, per germline (reference sequence). The junction had 3 bases not matched to a gene; V was cut back by 4 bases and J by 3 bases. The CDR3 contains 15 residues.